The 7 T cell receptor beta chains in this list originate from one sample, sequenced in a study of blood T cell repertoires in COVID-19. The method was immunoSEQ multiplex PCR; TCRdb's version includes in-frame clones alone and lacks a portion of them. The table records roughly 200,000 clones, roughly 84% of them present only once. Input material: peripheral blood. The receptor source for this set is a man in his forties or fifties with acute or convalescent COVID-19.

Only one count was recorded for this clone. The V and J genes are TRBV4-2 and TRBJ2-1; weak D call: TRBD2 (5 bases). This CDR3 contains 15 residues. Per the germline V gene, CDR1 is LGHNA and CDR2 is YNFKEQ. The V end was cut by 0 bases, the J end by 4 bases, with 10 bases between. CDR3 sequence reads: CASSQEGSQYNEQFF. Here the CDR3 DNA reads TGTGCCAGCAGCCAAGAGGGGAGCCAGTACAATGAGCAGTTCTTC.

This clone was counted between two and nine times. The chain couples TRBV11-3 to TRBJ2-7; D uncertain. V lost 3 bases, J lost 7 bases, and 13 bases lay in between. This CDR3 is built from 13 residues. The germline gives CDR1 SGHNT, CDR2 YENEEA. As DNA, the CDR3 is TGTGCCAGCAGCTTTTCTAGTTCGACGGAGCAGTACTTC. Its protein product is CASSFSSSTEQYF.

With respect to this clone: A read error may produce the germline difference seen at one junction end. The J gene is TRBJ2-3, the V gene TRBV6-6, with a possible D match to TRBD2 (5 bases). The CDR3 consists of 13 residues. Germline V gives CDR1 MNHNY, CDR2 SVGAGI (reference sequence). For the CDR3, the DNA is TGTGCCACCAGTAAGCGGTTCACAGATACGCAGTATTTT. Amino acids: CATSKRFTDTQYF.

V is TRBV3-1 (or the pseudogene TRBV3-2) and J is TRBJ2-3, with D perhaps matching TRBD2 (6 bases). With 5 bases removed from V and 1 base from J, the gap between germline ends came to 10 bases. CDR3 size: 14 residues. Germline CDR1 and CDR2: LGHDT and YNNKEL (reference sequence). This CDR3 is CASSFSGRTDTQYF. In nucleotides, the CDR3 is TGTGCCAGCAGCTTTAGCGGCCGCACAGATACGCAGTATTTT.

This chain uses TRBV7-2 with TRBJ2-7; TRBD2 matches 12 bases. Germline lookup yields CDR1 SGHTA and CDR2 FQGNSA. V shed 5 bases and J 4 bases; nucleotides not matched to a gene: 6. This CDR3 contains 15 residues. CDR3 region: CASSRTSGDLYEQYF. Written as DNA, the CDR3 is TGTGCCAGCAGCCGGACTAGCGGGGATTTATACGAGCAGTACTTC.

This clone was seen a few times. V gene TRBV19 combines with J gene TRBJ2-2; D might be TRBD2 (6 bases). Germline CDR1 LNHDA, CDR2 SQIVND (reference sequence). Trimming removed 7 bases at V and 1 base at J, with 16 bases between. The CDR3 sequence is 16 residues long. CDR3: CASTKRETQNTGELFF. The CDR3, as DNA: TGTGCCAGTACCAAACGGGAGACACAGAACACCGGGGAGCTGTTTTTT.

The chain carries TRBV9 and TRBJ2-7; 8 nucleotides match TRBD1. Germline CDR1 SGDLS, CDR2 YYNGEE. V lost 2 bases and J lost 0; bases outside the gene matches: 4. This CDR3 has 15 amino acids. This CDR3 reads CASSVGQAISYEQYF. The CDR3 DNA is TGTGCCAGCAGCGTGGGACAGGCGATCTCCTACGAGCAGTACTTC.